These 10 T cell receptor beta chains originate from one sample sequenced in a study of neoadjuvant anti-PD-1 for oral cavity cancer. Clones were read by immunoSEQ multiplex PCR, and TCRdb kept only the in-frame ones, dropping some. The data hold approximately 15,000 clones, with 67% observed a single time. Sequencing was performed on PBMCs, taken before nivolumab (anti-PD-1) treatment. These TCRs come from a person between 40 and 80 years old with oral cavity squamous cell carcinoma.

The V gene is TRBV10-2, the J gene TRBJ1-1; maybe TRBD1 (6 bases). Trimming shortened V by 8 bases and J by 3 bases, and 13 bases separated the two germline ends. The CDR3 consists of 13 residues. Germline V CDR1 and CDR2: WSHSY, SAAADI. Here the CDR3 reads CASYRERDTEAFF. The CDR3 nucleotides read TGCGCCAGCTACAGGGAGAGAGACACTGAAGCTTTCTTT.

The chain has TRBV30 and TRBJ2-4; tentatively, D is TRBD2 (5 bases). From germline, CDR1 is GTSNPN and CDR2 SVGIG (reference sequence). The CDR3 sequence is 11 residues long. Trimming removed 1 base from V and 7 bases from J, with 5 bases in between. CDR3 DNA sequence: TGTGCCTGGAGTGGGGAGAACATTCAGTACTTC. Amino acids: CAWSGENIQYF.

The chain couples TRBV27 to TRBJ2-5, with D perhaps TRBD1 or TRBD2 (5 bases each). The V end was cut by 7 bases, the J end by 7 bases, with 19 bases between. The CDR3 extends over 14 amino acids. Germline CDR1 MNHEY, CDR2 SMNVEV (reference sequence). CDR3 in DNA: TGTGCCAGCACGACAGTACCCCAAAGCGGGACCCAGTACTTC. Residues: CASTTVPQSGTQYF.

The V gene is TRBV7-8, the J gene TRBJ1-5; TRBD1 might be the D (6 bases). Germline lookup yields CDR1 SGHVS and CDR2 FQNEAQ. V lost 1 base and J lost 1, with 14 bases in between. The CDR3 spans 17 residues. Written as DNA, the CDR3 is TGTGCCAGCAGCTTAGACGGGCAGGGGCGCAGCAATCAGCCCCAGCATTTT. This gives the protein CASSLDGQGRSNQPQHF.

The gene calls are TRBV5-1 and TRBJ1-1, with a tentative D call TRBD1 (6 bases). The CDR3 is 13 amino acids. Germline-derived CDR1 and CDR2 are SGHRS and YFSETQ. V lost 4 bases to trimming and J lost 5 bases, with 12 bases between them. CDR3 sequence: CASSTAGATEAFF. CDR3 bases: TGCGCCAGCAGCACCGCAGGGGCGACTGAAGCTTTCTTT.

This clone was seen a handful of times. The chain employs TRBV5-4 and TRBJ2-2; D might be TRBD1 (6 bases). V gave up 0 bases and J gave up 7 bases, with 19 bases separating them. CDR1 SGHNT and CDR2 YYREEE come from the germline V gene (reference sequence). This CDR3 has 17 residues. The chain's CDR3 is CASSLGNDRRSGGELFF. DNA for the CDR3: TGTGCCAGCAGCTTGGGGAACGACAGGAGATCGGGCGGGGAGCTGTTTTTT.

The rearrangement joins TRBV2 to TRBJ2-3, with 11 bases fitting TRBD2. This CDR3 is 15 amino acids long. V lost 5 bases and J lost 2; bases outside the gene matches: 3. CDR1 is SNHLY, CDR2 FYNNEI, per germline. The CDR3 here is CASSPTSGNTDTQYF. Here the CDR3 DNA reads TGTGCCAGCAGTCCGACTAGCGGGAACACAGATACGCAGTATTTT.

The rearrangement joins TRBV9 to TRBJ1-1, with D perhaps matching TRBD1 (6 bases). Germline lookup yields CDR1 SGDLS and CDR2 YYNGEE. CDR3 length: 16 residues. The V end lost 3 bases, the J end lost 1 base, and 16 bases lay between the germline ends. The CDR3 DNA reads as TGTGCCAGCAGCGCTCGTTGGACAGAAGAGAACACTGAAGCTTTCTTT. Residues: CASSARWTEENTEAFF.

The chain couples TRBV5-6 to TRBJ1-5, with D perhaps TRBD1 (5 bases). Germline V gene lookup returns CDR1 SGHDT and CDR2 YYEEEE. V lost 1 base and J lost 3, with 8 bases in between. This CDR3 region has 14 residues. This CDR3 reads CASSLSGVNQPQHF. In DNA, the CDR3 is TGTGCCAGCAGCTTGTCGGGGGTCAATCAGCCCCAGCATTTT.

The chain couples TRBV6-1 to TRBJ2-7, with 7 bases aligning to TRBD2. J lost 4 bases, V lost 4 bases, and 7 bases had no gene match. The CDR3 spans 14 residues. CDR1 is MNHNS and CDR2 is SASEGT in the germline V gene. The CDR3 DNA is TGTGCCAGCAGTGTTGGCGGGAGTGTGTACGAGCAGTACTTC. The encoded protein is CASSVGGSVYEQYF.